Sequencing of this TCR beta chain was carried out in a study of CD8 T cells in ankylosing spondylitis. Study-level findings and limits: What appeared characteristic of ankylosing spondylitis blood was a TCR beta motif of fewer than ten highly homologous variants. Reactive arthritis synovial fluid and blood previously showed some of these motif variants. In ankylosing spondylitis patients, matched synovial fluid reportedly showed significant enrichment of disease-linked clones.

Using quantitative 5'-RACE with molecular barcodes, the authors made TCR beta libraries. One entry per CDR3 protein results from TCRdb running MiXCR on the 5' RACE reads. The repertoire holds approximately 200,000 distinct CDR3 sequences, with roughly 13% as singletons. This clonotype was recorded at least ten times. Its target is unknown. CDR1 and CDR2 (germline): LGHDT, YNNKEL (reference sequence). Between the trimmed V and J ends, which lost 2 bases and 7 bases, there was a span of 14 bases. The CDR3 totals 14 residues. Sample: blood, either unsorted or a sorted T cell fraction (not recorded which). The receptor was isolated from a female donor with ankylosing spondylitis or in good health (not recorded which). The chain links TRBV3-1 to TRBJ1-2; no clear D. DNA for the CDR3: TGTGCCAGCAGCCAAAGTTGGTCAGAAGCTGGCTACACCTTC. Its translation: CASSQSWSEAGYTF.